This entry is about one TCR beta chain. Its antigen is still unknown. The entry originates in a study of post-analysis software for immune sequencing data. Study in general: As for disease course, relapsing-remitting, secondary progressive and progressive-relapsing multiple sclerosis were all included.

Study observations and caveats: Significantly lower normalized Chao1 diversity was found in patients with multiple sclerosis relative to controls. Patients carried roughly five TRBV segments more frequently than controls did, and TRBV5-6, TRBV5-1 and TRBV20-1 were among them. Those samples that were prepared in the same batch co-clustered strongly by F measure.

The CDR3 is 16 amino acids. CDR1 is SGHRS, CDR2 YFSETQ, per germline. Unique-molecular-identifier-tagged TCR beta cDNA libraries were used. The authors obtained roughly 0.5 million cDNA molecules from approximately 1 to 10 million T cells. TCRdb re-called the PCR reads through MiXCR, storing one row per CDR3 protein. The table lists 450,000 to 650,000 distinct CDR3 sequences, 44% of them singletons. V gene TRBV5-1 combines with J gene TRBJ2-7, with TRBD1 matching over 7 bases. The last part of the DNA fits TRBJ2-5 better; the J call may be wrong. Sequenced material: blood. The TCR originated in a girl aged 5-17 years with multiple sclerosis. CDR3: CASSLGRGIFGETQYF. CDR3 bases: TGCGCCAGCAGCTTGGGCAGGGGGATATTTGGAGAGACCCAGTACTTC.